The 21 T cell receptor beta chains presented below share a single source sample, sequenced in a study of Ad26.COV2.S vaccination and SARS-CoV-2 variants. Generated by immunoSEQ multiplex PCR, the TCRdb table keeps only in-frame clones and is missing some. Among more than 300,000 clones listed, about 86% were seen once. Documented treatment: over 15 received Ad26.COV2.S at low or high dose, single or two shots; roughly five received placebo; per-sample allocation not given. Collection of the samples took place on day 63 after the first injection of vaccine or placebo. This specimen was peripheral blood, taken in a trial of Ad26.COV2.S vaccine versus placebo. These receptor sequences come from a person aged 18 to 59 who received the Ad26.COV2.S COVID-19 vaccine or a placebo.

The rearrangement joins TRBV5-4 to TRBJ2-6; 9 bases agree with TRBD2. Germline CDR1 and CDR2: SGHNT and YYREEE (reference sequence). The V gene end was trimmed by 4 bases and the J gene end by 0 bases; junction bases not matched to a gene: 5. This CDR3 contains 17 residues. CDR3 nucleotides: TGTGCCAGCAGCCTGGGACTAGCAAACTCTGGGGCCAACGTCCTGACTTTC. This translates into CASSLGLANSGANVLTF.

The chain is built from TRBV7-9 and TRBJ2-5; TRBD2 aligns across 8 bases. This CDR3 spans 15 amino acids. V gave up 2 bases and J gave up 3 bases; unmatched junction bases: 5. Germline CDR1 reads SEHNR; CDR2 reads FQNEAQ (reference sequence). Here the CDR3 DNA reads TGTGCCAGCAGCTTATCGGGGGGGCGGAAAGAGACCCAGTACTTC. It yields the protein CASSLSGGRKETQYF.

J is TRBJ1-6 and V is TRBV7-2; a possible D gene is TRBD1 (6 bases). The CDR3 is made up of 19 amino acids. The germline gives CDR1 SGHTA, CDR2 FQGNSA. V shed 1 base and J shed 0 bases, with 16 bases lying between them. CDR3 DNA: TGTGCCAGCAGCTTAGGGAAGGACAGCCTGAGCTCCTATAATTCACCCCTCCACTTT. Translating gives CASSLGKDSLSSYNSPLHF.

The CDR3, as DNA: TGTGCCAGCAGCTCAGGGGGGTCCGGAAACACCATATATTTT. This gives the protein CASSSGGSGNTIYF. This chain uses TRBV7-9 with TRBJ1-3; 7 bases are a match to TRBD1. The germline V gene encodes CDR1 SEHNR and CDR2 FQNEAQ (reference sequence). Trimming removed 4 bases from V and 4 bases from J; junction bases left unmatched: 4. The CDR3 sequence is 14 residues long. The whole variable domain, filled in from reference TRBV7-9 and TRBJ1-3, reads DTGVSQNPRHKITKRGQNVTFRCDPISEHNRLYWYRQTLGQGPEFLTYFQNEAQLEKSRLLSDRFSAERPKGSFSTLEIQRTEQGDSAMYLCASSSGGSGNTIYFGEGSWLTVV.

The CDR3 DNA follows: TGCGCCAGCAGCCAAGAAGTGAACAGGGGCGTCGAGCAGTACTTC. This translates into CASSQEVNRGVEQYF. This chain joins TRBV4-3 and TRBJ2-7; 7 bases match TRBD1. Germline V gene sequence: CDR1 LGHNA, CDR2 YSLEER. The CDR3 totals 15 residues. V lost 0 bases to trimming and J lost 6 bases; unmatched junction nucleotides: 8.

This clone has only one observation. One end of the junction varies from germline; a read error may be responsible. V usage is TRBV7-7 and J usage is TRBJ2-3; possible D gene TRBD1, 5 bases. Germline CDR1 and CDR2: SSHAT and FNYEAQ (reference sequence). This CDR3 is 15 amino acids long. The chain's CDR3 is CASSLGLGNTDTQYF. CDR3 nucleotide sequence: TGTGCTAGCAGCTTGGGGCTAGGTAACACAGATACGCAGTATTTT.

V is TRBV30 and J is TRBJ1-3; maybe TRBD1 (6 bases). Germline CDR1 GTSNPN, CDR2 SVGIG (reference sequence). Trimming stripped 1 base from V and 4 bases from J, with 8 bases between. The CDR3 contains 13 residues. The CDR3 region has the DNA TGTGCCTGGAGTGGGACAGTCGGAAACACCATATATTTT. Residues: CAWSGTVGNTIYF.

The chain couples TRBV2 to TRBJ2-7, with TRBD1 identical over 7 bases. The CDR3 covers 14 residues. Germline loops: CDR1 SNHLY, CDR2 FYNNEI. V shed 7 bases, J shed 3 bases, and the junction held 9 bases outside the gene matches. Written as DNA, the CDR3 is TGTGCCAGCAAGGTGAACCAGGGGGTCTACGAGCAGTACTTC. Translation gives CASKVNQGVYEQYF.

The rearrangement uses TRBV4-1 and TRBJ1-5, with D unclear. Germline V gene sequence: CDR1 MGHRA, CDR2 YSYEKL. There are 14 residues in the CDR3. Trimming removed 0 bases at V and 6 bases at J, with 9 bases between. The CDR3: CASSQDSRVQPQHF. Written as DNA, the CDR3 is TGCGCCAGCAGCCAAGATTCTCGGGTTCAGCCCCAGCATTTT.

This clone has more than one count but fewer than ten. V usage is TRBV4-1 and J usage is TRBJ1-5, with TRBD1 matching over 7 bases. This CDR3 is 15 amino acids long. V lost 0 bases to trimming and J lost 1 base; unmatched junction nucleotides: 0. Germline-derived CDR1 and CDR2 are MGHRA and YSYEKL. CDR3 in amino acids: CASSQEDRSNQPQHF. The CDR3, as DNA: TGCGCCAGCAGCCAAGAGGACAGGAGCAATCAGCCCCAGCATTTT.

This clone was seen only a few times. V is TRBV9 and J is TRBJ1-4; TRBD1 is a possible D gene (5 bases). The CDR3 runs 15 residues. The germline V and J ends were trimmed by 0 bases and 7 bases, with 13 bases remaining between them. Germline CDR1 and CDR2: SGDLS and YYNGEE. The CDR3 protein is CASSVDSGQGEKLFF. The CDR3, as DNA: TGTGCCAGCAGCGTAGATTCGGGGCAGGGTGAAAAACTGTTTTTT.

This clone is a singleton in its sample. V and J are TRBV7-2 and TRBJ2-2, with 15 bases identical to TRBD2. CDR3 length: 17 residues. V shed 7 bases, J shed 5 bases, and the junction held 8 bases outside the gene matches. Germline CDR1 and CDR2: SGHTA and FQGNSA. CDR3 region: CASTPLGLAGGTGELFF. In nucleotides, the CDR3 is TGTGCCAGCACCCCGCTTGGACTAGCGGGGGGGACCGGGGAGCTGTTTTTT. The variable domain in full, completed from reference TRBV7-2 and TRBJ2-2, reads GAGVSQSPSNKVTEKGKDVELRCDPISGHTALYWYRQSLGQGLEFLIYFQGNSAPDKSGLPSDRFSAERTGGSVSTLTIQRTQQEDSAVYLCASTPLGLAGGTGELFFGEGSRLTVL.

A word on this clone: This specimen includes other DNA sequences encoding the same CDR3. This chain uses TRBV11-2 with TRBJ1-1; D call uncertain. Trimming stripped 2 bases from V and 1 base from J, with 5 bases between. This CDR3 region has 13 residues. Germline V gene lookup returns CDR1 SGHAT and CDR2 FQNNGV. The CDR3 coding sequence is TGTGCCAGCAGCTTACGCGAGAACACTGAAGCTTTCTTT. Protein: CASSLRENTEAFF.

The chain has TRBV15 and TRBJ2-3; weak D call: TRBD1 (6 bases). Trimming left V 0 bases short and J 2 bases short, with 9 bases between. This CDR3 region has 15 residues. The germline V gene has CDR1 LNHNV and CDR2 YYDKDF (reference sequence). CDR3 DNA sequence: TGTGCCACCAGCAGAGATGGGGACACCACAGATACGCAGTATTTT. Its protein is CATSRDGDTTDTQYF.

V is TRBV7-2 and J is TRBJ2-7; 8 bases line up with TRBD1. V trimming: 5 bases; J trimming: 0 bases; junction bases outside the gene matches: 12. The V gene's germline CDR1 is SGHTA and CDR2 FQGNSA. This CDR3 has 17 residues. Written as DNA, the CDR3 is TGTGCCAGCAGCGACAGGGGTGGGCCACAGAACTCCTACGAGCAGTACTTC. Its translation: CASSDRGGPQNSYEQYF.

The V and J genes are TRBV10-3 and TRBJ2-1; TRBD2 is a possible D gene (6 bases). The CDR3 runs to 14 residues. Trimming left V 0 bases short and J 10 bases short, with 13 bases between. The V gene's germline CDR1 is ENHRY and CDR2 SYGVKD. In DNA, the CDR3 is TGTGCCATCAGTGAGTCGGCTGGGAGCGGGGAGCAGTTCTTC. This translates into CAISESAGSGEQFF.

This rearrangement joins TRBV7-2 to TRBJ1-1; tentatively, D is TRBD1 (6 bases). This CDR3 has 14 residues. Germline loops: CDR1 SGHTA, CDR2 FQGNSA. V was cut by 3 bases and J by 5 bases, with 13 bases left in between. CDR3 amino acids: CASSLGGLRTEAFF. As DNA, the CDR3 is TGTGCCAGCAGCTTGGGGGGCCTTAGGACTGAAGCTTTCTTT.

CDR3 residues: CASSLEQGKQTGYTF. CDR3 in DNA: TGCGCCAGCAGCTTGGAACAGGGAAAACAGACAGGCTACACCTTC. This rearrangement joins TRBV5-1 to TRBJ1-2, with a possible D match to TRBD1 (6 bases). V lost 0 bases and J lost 8, with 17 bases in between. Germline CDR1 SGHRS, CDR2 YFSETQ. This CDR3 has 15 residues.

The chain couples TRBV6-5 to TRBJ1-2; 9 positions match TRBD1. V dropped 0 bases and J dropped 8; count of bases not matched to a gene: 7. The CDR3 runs to 15 residues. CDR1 is MNHEY and CDR2 is SVGAGI in the germline V gene. The CDR3 is CASSYSPGQGSGYTF. CDR3 nucleotides: TGTGCCAGCAGTTACTCCCCGGGACAGGGATCCGGCTACACCTTC.

This chain uses TRBV11-3 with TRBJ2-1; 14 bases are a match to TRBD2. V shed 1 base, J shed 7 bases, and the junction held 9 bases outside the gene matches. The CDR3 sequence is 18 residues long. Germline assignment: CDR1 SGHNT and CDR2 YENEEA. CDR3 sequence reads: CASSLARGLAGDPNEQFF. CDR3 nucleotides: TGTGCCAGCAGCTTAGCACGGGGACTAGCGGGGGACCCAAATGAGCAGTTCTTC. Supplemented by reference TRBV11-3 and TRBJ2-1, the full variable domain reads EAGVVQSPRYKIIEKKQPVAFWCNPISGHNTLYWYLQNLGQGPELLIRYENEEAVDDSQLPKDRFSAERLKGVDSTLKIQPAELGDSAVYLCASSLARGLAGDPNEQFFGPGTRLTVL.

The genes are TRBV10-3 and TRBJ2-1; 12 bases are shared with TRBD1. V shed 6 bases, J shed 6 bases, and the junction held 15 bases outside the gene matches. The CDR3 is 18 residues long. The germline CDR1 and CDR2 sequences are ENHRY and SYGVKD. The CDR3 DNA follows: TGTGCCATCAGGGGACAGGGGGCTACCGGATTAACCACCAATGAGCAGTTCTTC. As protein: CAIRGQGATGLTTNEQFF.